These 18 T cell receptor beta chains originate from one sample sequenced in a study of Ad26.COV2.S vaccination and SARS-CoV-2 variants. Treatment described: some 20 received Ad26.COV2.S at low or high dose, single or two shots; several received placebo; per-sample allocation not given. Specimen acquisition occurred on day 63 following the initial vaccine or placebo injection. Produced via immunoSEQ multiplex PCR; TCRdb's table is partial and in-frame only. The sample has roughly 420,000 clones, around 89% seen once. Source: peripheral blood, taken in a trial of Ad26.COV2.S vaccine versus placebo. Receptors were obtained from a person between 18 and 65 years old who received the Ad26.COV2.S COVID-19 vaccine or a placebo.

The count of this clone is one. The chain carries TRBV25-1 and TRBJ1-6; the D gene is possibly TRBD1 (6 bases). Germline V gene sequence: CDR1 MGHDK, CDR2 SYGVNS. The CDR3 totals 16 residues. Trimming pared 4 bases from V and 2 bases from J, leaving 12 bases between. This chain's CDR3 is CASSVRGAAYNSPLHF. The CDR3 nucleotides are TGTGCCAGCAGTGTTCGGGGGGCTGCCTATAATTCACCCCTCCACTTT.

This chain joins TRBV18 and TRBJ2-7, with D possibly matching TRBD2 (6 bases). The ends were cut back, 3 bases at V and 7 bases at J, with 13 bases in the middle. CDR1 and CDR2 from the germline V gene are KGHSH and LQKENI. The CDR3 consists of 13 residues. For the CDR3, the DNA is TGTGCCAGCTCACCGGGGGGAGTCCGAGAGCAGTACTTC. Amino acid sequence: CASSPGGVREQYF. Drawing the rest from reference TRBV18 and TRBJ2-7, the complete variable domain is NAGVMQNPRHLVRRRGQEARLRCSPMKGHSHVYWYRQLPEEGLKFMVYLQKENIIDESGMPKERFSAEFPKEGPSILRIQQVVRGDSAAYFCASSPGGVREQYFGPGTRLTVT.

This chain uses TRBV5-8 with TRBJ1-6, with TRBD1 identical over 8 bases. In germline, CDR1 is SGHTS, CDR2 YDEGEE. J was trimmed by 3 bases and V by 4 bases; bases with no gene match: 3. This CDR3 spans 15 amino acids. CDR3 sequence (DNA): TGTGCCAGCAGCGACGGACAGGGCTATAATTCACCCCTCCACTTT. This encodes CASSDGQGYNSPLHF.

The chain couples TRBV15 to TRBJ2-5; unclear D gene. CDR1 and CDR2 from the germline V gene are LNHNV and YYDKDF (reference sequence). The CDR3 is 15 amino acids. V shed 0 bases and J shed 4 bases, with 12 bases lying between them. CDR3 coding DNA: TGTGCCACCAGCAGAGATCCGACCGCTGGAGAGACCCAGTACTTC. It codes for CATSRDPTAGETQYF.

The chain employs TRBV5-1 and TRBJ2-5, with 7 bases identical to TRBD1. The CDR3 covers 14 residues. The germline gives CDR1 SGHRS, CDR2 YFSETQ. The junction had 8 bases not matched to a gene; V was cut back by 5 bases and J by 4 bases. DNA for the CDR3: TGCGCCAGCAGAAGGGACAGCGGCCGAGAGACCCAGTACTTC. It encodes CASRRDSGRETQYF.

This clone was counted a single time. The rearrangement links TRBV29-1 to TRBJ1-1; a weak D match, TRBD1 (6 bases). Trimming removed 3 bases from V and 0 bases from J, with 14 bases in between. This CDR3 is built from 15 residues. Germline assignment: CDR1 SQVTM and CDR2 ANQGSEA. CDR3 region: CSVERGQRVNTEAFF. CDR3 bases: TGCAGCGTTGAGAGGGGACAAAGAGTGAACACTGAAGCTTTCTTT. The variable domain in full, with the rest retrieved from reference TRBV29-1 and TRBJ1-1, is SAVISQKPSRDICQRGTSLTIQCQVDSQVTMMFWYRQQPGQSLTLIATANQGSEATYESGFVIDKFPISRPNLTFSTLTVSNMSPEDSSIYLCSVERGQRVNTEAFFGQGTRLTVV.

The chain uses TRBV7-8 and TRBJ2-7; tentative D call: TRBD1 (6 bases). There are 14 residues in the CDR3. V was cut by 6 bases and J by 4 bases, with 16 bases left in between. Germline V lookup: CDR1 SGHVS, CDR2 FQNEAQ. Here the CDR3 reads CASSQQGPDYEQYF. CDR3 bases: TGTGCCAGCAGTCAACAGGGCCCCGATTACGAGCAGTACTTC.

This chain connects TRBV21-1 to TRBJ2-5; the listed D gene, TRBD2, was not tested against the DNA. TRBV21-1 is deemed a pseudogene. The CDR3 totals 13 residues. CDR3 bases: TGTGCCAGCAGCTGCAGCGCCGCCGAGACCCAGTACTTC. Protein sequence: CASSCSAAETQYF.

V usage is TRBV2 and J usage is TRBJ1-2; D is perhaps TRBD1 (5 bases). Trimming pared 5 bases from V and 8 bases from J, leaving 18 bases between. The V gene's germline CDR1 is SNHLY and CDR2 FYNNEI. The CDR3 loop spans 14 amino acids. The CDR3 region is CASSPGGTVTGYTF. CDR3 DNA: TGTGCCAGCAGTCCCGGGGGAACAGTTACGGGCTACACCTTC.

The chain has TRBV4-3 and TRBJ1-1; D is unclear. Germline CDR1 and CDR2: LGHNA and YSLEER. V was trimmed by 1 base and J by 3 bases, leaving 9 bases between them. The CDR3 covers 14 residues. CDR3 protein: CASSQVIGYTEAFF. The DNA of the CDR3 is TGCGCCAGCAGCCAAGTAATCGGGTACACTGAAGCTTTCTTT.

The V call is TRBV14, the J call TRBJ2-5; 8 positions match TRBD1. V was clipped by 4 bases and J by 10 bases; unmatched bases: 5. Germline CDR1 SGHDN, CDR2 FVKESK. This CDR3 is 12 amino acids long. This CDR3 is CASSRDRINQYF. The CDR3 region has the DNA TGTGCCAGCAGCCGGGACAGGATCAACCAGTACTTC.

This chain uses TRBV10-2 with TRBJ2-5, with 15 positions matching TRBD2. The V gene end was trimmed by 5 bases and the J gene end by 7 bases; junction bases not matched to a gene: 8. CDR3 length: 16 amino acids. In germline, CDR1 is WSHSY, CDR2 SAAADI. The CDR3 region is CASSPGTSGGIRTQYF. The DNA of the CDR3 is TGCGCCAGCAGTCCCGGGACTAGCGGGGGGATAAGGACCCAGTACTTC.

The chain is built from TRBV6-5 and TRBJ2-3; D gene uncertain. V gave up 4 bases and J gave up 4 bases, with 9 bases separating them. This CDR3 contains 13 residues. Germline V lookup: CDR1 MNHEY, CDR2 SVGAGI. In nucleotides, the CDR3 is TGTGCCAGCAGTTCTGTGGAGTCAGATACGCAGTATTTT. This translates into CASSSVESDTQYF.

CDR3 nucleotides: TGTGCCAGTAGGCCCGGGGGCGCGGGCTATGGCTACACCTTC. Encoded protein: CASRPGGAGYGYTF. The V call is TRBV19, the J call TRBJ1-2, with D perhaps matching TRBD1 (6 bases). Germline V gene lookup returns CDR1 LNHDA and CDR2 SQIVND (reference sequence). Between the trimmed V and J ends, which lost 6 bases and 4 bases, there was a span of 15 bases. The CDR3 spans 14 residues. The whole variable domain, remainder taken from reference TRBV19 and TRBJ1-2, is DGGITQSPKYLFRKEGQNVTLSCEQNLNHDAMYWYRQDPGQGLRLIYYSQIVNDFQKGDIAEGYSVSREKKESFPLTVTSAQKNPTAFYLCASRPGGAGYGYTFGSGTRLTVV.

This clone appeared a few times. The rearrangement joins TRBV4-1 to TRBJ1-3; D ambiguous. The CDR3 loop spans 15 amino acids. Trimming cost V 0 bases and J 1 base, with 7 bases left between them. Germline V gene sequence: CDR1 MGHRA, CDR2 YSYEKL. Here the CDR3 DNA reads TGCGCCAGCAGCCAAGATGGGTTTTCTGGAAACACCATATATTTT. It translates to CASSQDGFSGNTIYF.

This clone appeared a single time. The genes are TRBV7-2 and TRBJ2-1, with TRBD2 matching over 9 bases. Germline CDR1 SGHTA, CDR2 FQGNSA. V lost 6 bases to trimming and J lost 5 bases; unmatched junction nucleotides: 11. This CDR3 comprises 16 residues. Here the CDR3 DNA reads TGTGCCAGCAGAGTCGGGGCGGGGGGGATCGACAATGAGCAGTTCTTC. It specifies CASRVGAGGIDNEQFF.

Comments on this clone: The same CDR3 arises from other DNA sequences in this sample as well. The rearrangement uses TRBV27 and TRBJ1-6, with no clear D. Trimming pared 3 bases from V and 0 bases from J, leaving 3 bases between. Germline V gives CDR1 MNHEY, CDR2 SMNVEV (reference sequence). This CDR3 contains 14 residues. DNA of the CDR3: TGTGCCAGCAGTTTGAGCTCCTATAATTCACCCCTCCACTTT. The encoded protein is CASSLSSYNSPLHF.

CDR3 nucleotides: TGCGCCAGCAGCCAAGATCTGGGAAACAATGAGCAGTTCTTC. This translates into CASSQDLGNNEQFF. The J gene is TRBJ2-1, the V gene TRBV4-3, with D unresolved. CDR1 LGHNA and CDR2 YSLEER come from the germline V gene. The V end lost 0 bases, the J end lost 5 bases, and 8 bases lay between the germline ends. The CDR3 loop spans 14 amino acids.